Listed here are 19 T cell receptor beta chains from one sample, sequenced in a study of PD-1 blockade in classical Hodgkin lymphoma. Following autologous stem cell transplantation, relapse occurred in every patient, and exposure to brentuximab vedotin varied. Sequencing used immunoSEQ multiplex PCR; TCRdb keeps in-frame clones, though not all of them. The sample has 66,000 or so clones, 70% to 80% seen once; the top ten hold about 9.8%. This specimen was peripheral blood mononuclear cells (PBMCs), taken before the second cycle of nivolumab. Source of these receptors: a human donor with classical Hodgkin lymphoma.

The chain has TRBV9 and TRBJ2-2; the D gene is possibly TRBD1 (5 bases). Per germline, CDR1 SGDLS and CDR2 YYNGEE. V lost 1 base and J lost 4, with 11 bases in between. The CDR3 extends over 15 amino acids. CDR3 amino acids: CASSVSSGLTGELFF. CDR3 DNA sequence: TGTGCCAGCAGCGTAAGTTCAGGGCTCACCGGGGAGCTGTTTTTT.

The CDR3 DNA reads as TGCAGCGTACTAGCGGGAGAGACCCAGTACTTC. It yields the protein CSVLAGETQYF. This chain links TRBV29-1 with TRBJ2-5; the match to TRBD2 covers 9 bases. The CDR3 loop spans 11 amino acids. Trimming at V came to 6 bases and at J to 4 bases, leaving 0 bases not matched to a gene. Germline CDR1 reads SQVTM; CDR2 reads ANQGSEA.

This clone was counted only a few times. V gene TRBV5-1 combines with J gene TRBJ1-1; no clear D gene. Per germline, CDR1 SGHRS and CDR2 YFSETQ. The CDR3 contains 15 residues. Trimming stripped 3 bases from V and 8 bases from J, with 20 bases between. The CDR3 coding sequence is TGCGCCAGCAGCTCGGCCGCCGGGGTTGCAACCGAAGCTTTCTTT. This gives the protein CASSSAAGVATEAFF. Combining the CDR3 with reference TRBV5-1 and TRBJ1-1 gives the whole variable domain KAGVTQTPRYLIKTRGQQVTLSCSPISGHRSVSWYQQTPGQGLQFLFEYFSETQRNKGNFPGRFSGRQFSNSRSEMNVSTLELGDSALYLCASSSAAGVATEAFFGQGTRLTVV.

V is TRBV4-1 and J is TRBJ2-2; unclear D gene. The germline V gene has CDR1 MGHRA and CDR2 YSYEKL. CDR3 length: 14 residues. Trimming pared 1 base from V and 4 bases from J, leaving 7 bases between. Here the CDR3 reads CASSQVLLTGELFF. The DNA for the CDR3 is TGCGCCAGCAGCCAAGTATTACTCACCGGGGAGCTGTTTTTT.

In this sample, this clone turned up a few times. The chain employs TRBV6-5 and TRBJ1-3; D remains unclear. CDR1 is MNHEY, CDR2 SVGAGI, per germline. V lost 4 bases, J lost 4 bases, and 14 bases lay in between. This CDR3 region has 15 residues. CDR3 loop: CASSSGSSRGNTIYF. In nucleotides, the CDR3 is TGTGCCAGCAGTTCCGGGTCCTCGAGGGGAAACACCATATATTTT.

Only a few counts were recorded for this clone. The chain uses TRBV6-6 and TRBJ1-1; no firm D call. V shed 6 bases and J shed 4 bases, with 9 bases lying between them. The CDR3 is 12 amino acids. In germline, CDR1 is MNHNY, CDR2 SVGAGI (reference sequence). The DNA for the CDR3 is TGTGCCAGCAGGGACCTGAGCACTGAAGCTTTCTTT. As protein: CASRDLSTEAFF.

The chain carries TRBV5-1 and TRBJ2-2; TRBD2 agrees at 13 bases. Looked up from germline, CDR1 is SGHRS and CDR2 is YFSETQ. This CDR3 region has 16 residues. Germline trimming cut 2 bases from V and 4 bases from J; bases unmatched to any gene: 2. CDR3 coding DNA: TGCGCCAGCAGCTTAGGGACTAGCGGGACCACCGGGGAGCTGTTTTTT. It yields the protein CASSLGTSGTTGELFF.

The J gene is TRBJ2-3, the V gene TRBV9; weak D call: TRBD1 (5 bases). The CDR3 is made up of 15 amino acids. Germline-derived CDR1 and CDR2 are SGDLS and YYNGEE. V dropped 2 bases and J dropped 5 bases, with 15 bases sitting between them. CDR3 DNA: TGTGCCAGCAGCGTGGACGGCAGGGCATTAGATACGCAGTATTTT. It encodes CASSVDGRALDTQYF.

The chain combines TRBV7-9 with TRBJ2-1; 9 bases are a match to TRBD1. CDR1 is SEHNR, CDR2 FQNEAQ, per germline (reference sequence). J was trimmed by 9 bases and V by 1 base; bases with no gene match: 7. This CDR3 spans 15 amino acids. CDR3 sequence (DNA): TGTGCCAGCAGCTTAGTACAGGGGGCGCGAAGTGAGCAGTTCTTC. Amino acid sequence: CASSLVQGARSEQFF.

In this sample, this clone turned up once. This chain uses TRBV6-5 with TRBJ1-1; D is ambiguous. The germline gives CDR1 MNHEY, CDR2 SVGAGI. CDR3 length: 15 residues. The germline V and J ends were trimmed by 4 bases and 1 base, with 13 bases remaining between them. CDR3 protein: CASSFSGTWNTEAFF. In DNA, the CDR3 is TGTGCCAGCAGTTTCTCAGGTACGTGGAACACTGAAGCTTTCTTT.

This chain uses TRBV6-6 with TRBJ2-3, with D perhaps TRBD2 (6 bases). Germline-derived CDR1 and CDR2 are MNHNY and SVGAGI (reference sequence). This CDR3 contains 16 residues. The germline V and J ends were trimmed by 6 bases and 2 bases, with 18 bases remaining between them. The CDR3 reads CASSHPGAGYTDTQYF. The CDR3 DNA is TGTGCCAGCAGCCACCCCGGGGCGGGATACACAGATACGCAGTATTTT.

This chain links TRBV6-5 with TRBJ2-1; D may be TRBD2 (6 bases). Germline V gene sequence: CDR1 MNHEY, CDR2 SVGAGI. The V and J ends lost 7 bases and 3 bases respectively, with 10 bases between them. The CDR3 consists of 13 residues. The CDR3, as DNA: TGTGCCAGCAAACGGGACTTCTACAATGAGCAGTTCTTC. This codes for CASKRDFYNEQFF.

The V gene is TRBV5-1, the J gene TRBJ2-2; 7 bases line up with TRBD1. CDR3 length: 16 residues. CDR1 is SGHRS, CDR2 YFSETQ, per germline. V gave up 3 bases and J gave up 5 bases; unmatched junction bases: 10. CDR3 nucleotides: TGCGCCAGCAGCTCAACAGGGGCCCCTGGGACCGGGGAGCTGTTTTTT. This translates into CASSSTGAPGTGELFF.

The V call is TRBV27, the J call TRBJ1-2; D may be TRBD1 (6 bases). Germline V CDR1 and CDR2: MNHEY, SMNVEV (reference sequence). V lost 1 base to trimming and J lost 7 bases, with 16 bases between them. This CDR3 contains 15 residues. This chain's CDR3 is CASSLYRPGAGGYTF. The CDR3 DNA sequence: TGTGCCAGCAGTTTATACCGCCCGGGGGCAGGTGGCTACACCTTC.

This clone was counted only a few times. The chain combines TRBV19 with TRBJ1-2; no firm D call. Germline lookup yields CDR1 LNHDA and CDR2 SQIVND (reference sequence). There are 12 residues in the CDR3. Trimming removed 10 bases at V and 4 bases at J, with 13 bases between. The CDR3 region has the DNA TGTGCCACCGGAAGGGAGGTCTATGGCTACACCTTC. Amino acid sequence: CATGREVYGYTF.

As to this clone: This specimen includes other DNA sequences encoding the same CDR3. The CDR3 bases are TGTGCCAGCAGCTTAGGGGACACTGAAGCTTTCTTT. Amino acid sequence: CASSLGDTEAFF. V and J are TRBV11-3 and TRBJ1-1; D gene ambiguous. Trimming took off 1 base at V and 3 bases at J, with 3 bases between the two ends. Germline V CDR1 and CDR2: SGHNT, YENEEA. The length of the CDR3 is 12 residues.

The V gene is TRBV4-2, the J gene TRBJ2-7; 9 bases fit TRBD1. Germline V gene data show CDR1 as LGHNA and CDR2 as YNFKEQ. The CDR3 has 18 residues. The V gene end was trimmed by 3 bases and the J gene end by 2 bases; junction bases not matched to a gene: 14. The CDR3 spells CASSHPFEGTGSAYEQYF. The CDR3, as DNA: TGTGCCAGCAGCCACCCCTTCGAGGGGACAGGGTCTGCCTACGAGCAGTACTTC.

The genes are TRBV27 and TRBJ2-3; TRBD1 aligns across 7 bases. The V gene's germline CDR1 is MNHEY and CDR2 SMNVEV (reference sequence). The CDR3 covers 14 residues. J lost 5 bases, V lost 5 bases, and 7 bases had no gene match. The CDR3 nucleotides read TGTGCCAGCAGTCAAAGACAGGGAGTAGATACGCAGTATTTT. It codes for CASSQRQGVDTQYF.

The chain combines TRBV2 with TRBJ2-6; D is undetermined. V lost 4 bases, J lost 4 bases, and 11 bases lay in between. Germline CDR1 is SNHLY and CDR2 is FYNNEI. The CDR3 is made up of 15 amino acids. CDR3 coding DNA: TGTGCCAGCAGTGGATTGGTTTCCGGGGCCAACGTCCTGACTTTC. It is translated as CASSGLVSGANVLTF.